This T cell receptor (beta chain) derives from a study of blood T cell repertoires in COVID-19. On the study more broadly: Acute and convalescent COVID-19 specimens originated in the United States, Italy and Spain.

The CDR3 spans 11 residues. Germline V CDR1 and CDR2: SGHAT, FQNNGV. The V end lost 6 bases, the J end lost 7 bases, and 9 bases lay between the germline ends. Sequencing used immunoSEQ multiplex PCR; TCRdb keeps in-frame clones, though not all of them. The sample holds under 300,000 clones; roughly 90% are singletons and the top ten take 2% to 2.5%. The chain employs TRBV11-2 and TRBJ2-5; D remains unclear. The receptor comes from a man aged 50-59 years with acute or convalescent COVID-19. The sequenced material came from peripheral blood. The CDR3 spells CASRSQVTQYF. The CDR3 bases are TGTGCCAGCAGGTCCCAGGTGACCCAGTACTTC.